This TCR beta chain is drawn from a study of type 1 regulatory T cells. Points on this clonotype: What it binds is unknown.

The CDR3 totals 18 residues. Germline CDR1 is SGHNT and CDR2 is YENEEA. Deletions cut 4 bases from V and 1 base from J, with 22 bases between. One entry per CDR3 protein, called by TCRdb with MiXCR from the reads. The profile shows 60,000 to 70,000 distinct CDR3 sequences, more than 45% of them singletons. This receptor was taken from a human donor in good health. The chain has TRBV11-3 and TRBJ2-5, with a tentative D call TRBD1 (6 bases). Sequenced sample: cultured non-Tr1 T cells, either the whole culture or a sorted T cell fraction (not recorded which). CDR3 region: CASSSAWGQGEVQETQYF. Written as DNA, the CDR3 is TGTGCCAGCAGCTCCGCTTGGGGGCAGGGCGAAGTCCAAGAGACCCAGTACTTC.